This T cell receptor (beta chain) originates from a study of T cells in Graves' hyperthyroidism and ophthalmopathy. RNA transcripts yielded amplified TCR beta CDR3 regions. The HTBI primer set served for first-round RT-PCR of the TCR CDR3. TCRdb re-analysed the multiplex PCR reads in MiXCR, keeping a single row per CDR3 protein. The sample has around 760,000 distinct CDR3 sequences; around 40% are singletons. The table lists this clonotype with many counts. Specimen: blood. This TCR was sampled from a woman aged 40 to 50 with Graves' hyperthyroidism.

CDR3 sequence (DNA): TGCGCCAGCAGTGAGGGACACAACTACGAGCAGTACTTC. Translating gives CASSEGHNYEQYF. The rearrangement links TRBV10-1 to TRBJ2-7; a weak D match, TRBD1 (5 bases). This CDR3 is built from 13 residues. Germline lookup yields CDR1 WNHNN and CDR2 SYGVQD (reference sequence). Trimming shortened V by 2 bases and J by 3 bases, and 8 bases separated the two germline ends.